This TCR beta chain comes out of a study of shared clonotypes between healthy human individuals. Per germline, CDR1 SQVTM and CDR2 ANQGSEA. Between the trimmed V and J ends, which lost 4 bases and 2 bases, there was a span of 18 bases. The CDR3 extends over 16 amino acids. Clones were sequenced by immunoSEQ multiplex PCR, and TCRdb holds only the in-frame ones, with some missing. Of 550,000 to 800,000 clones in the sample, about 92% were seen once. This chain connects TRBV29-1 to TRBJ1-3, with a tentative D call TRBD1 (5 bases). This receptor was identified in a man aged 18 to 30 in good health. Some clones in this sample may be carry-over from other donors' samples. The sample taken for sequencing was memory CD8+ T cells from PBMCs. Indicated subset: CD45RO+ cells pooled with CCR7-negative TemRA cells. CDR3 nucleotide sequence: TGCAGCGTTGCTACAGGTGATTCCTTTCCTGGAAACACCATATATTTT. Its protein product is CSVATGDSFPGNTIYF.